The TCR beta chain under discussion was sequenced for a study of CXCR3-negative and CXCR3-positive naive CD8 T cells. To note about this clonotype: Its antigen is not known.

Study-wide results and caveats: Upon cryopreservation, CXCR3 expression partially decreased, and most assays used fresh PBMCs.

UMI-labeled 5' RACE TRB cDNA libraries were prepared from the cells. For each CDR3 protein, TCRdb gives one entry from its re-call of the 5' RACE reads, without DNA. The table for this sample gives about 62,000 distinct CDR3 sequences. Germline CDR1 and CDR2: SQVTM and ANQGSEA. The CDR3 loop spans 13 amino acids. The chain employs TRBV29-1 and TRBJ1-4; TCRdb gives TRBD1 as the D gene, but with no DNA this cannot be confirmed. The TCR originated in a human donor in good health. Some clones in this sample may be carry-over from other donors' samples. Sequenced material: naive CXCR3- CD8+ T cells from blood. The subset was: CD45RO-CCR7+CD27+CD95- naive CD8+ T cells lacking CXCR3 (TNR3-). The CDR3 reads CSVESGVEEKLFF. The full variable domain, in which reference TRBV29-1 and TRBJ1-4 provide the parts outside the CDR3, is SAVISQKPSRDICQRGTSLTIQCQVDSQVTMMFWYRQQPGQSLTLIATANQGSEATYESGFVIDKFPISRPNLTFSTLTVSNMSPEDSSIYLCSVESGVEEKLFFGSGTQLSVL.